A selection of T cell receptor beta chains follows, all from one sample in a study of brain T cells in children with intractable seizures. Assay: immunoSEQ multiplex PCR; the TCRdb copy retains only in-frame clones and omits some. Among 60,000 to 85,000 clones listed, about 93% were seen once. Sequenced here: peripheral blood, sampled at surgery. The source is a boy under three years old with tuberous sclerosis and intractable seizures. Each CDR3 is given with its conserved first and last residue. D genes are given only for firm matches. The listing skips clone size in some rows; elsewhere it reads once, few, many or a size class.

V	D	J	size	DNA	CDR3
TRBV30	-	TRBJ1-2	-	TGTGCCTGGGGGGGCTTCTATGGCTACACCTTC	CAWGGFYGYTF
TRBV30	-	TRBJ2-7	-	TGTGCCTGGGCAGGAGACACCGGTTATGCCTACGAGCAGTACTTC	CAWAGDTGYAYEQYF
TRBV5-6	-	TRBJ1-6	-	TGTGCCAGCAGCGCGCCTAGCTCCTATAATTCACCCCTCCACTTT	CASSAPSSYNSPLHF
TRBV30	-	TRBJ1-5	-	TGTGCCTGGAGTTCTCCTTGGACAGAATACGATCAGCCCCAGCATTTT	CAWSSPWTEYDQPQHF
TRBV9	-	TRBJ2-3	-	TGTGCCAGCAGCGTAGGTGGGGTCCCTAGCACAGATACGCAGTATTTT	CASSVGGVPSTDTQYF
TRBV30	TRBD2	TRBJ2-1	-	TGTGCCTGGAGTGTTCCGGGAGGGCCTATTACGTCCTACAATGAGCAGTTCTTC	CAWSVPGGPITSYNEQFF
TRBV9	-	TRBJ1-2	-	TGTGCCAGCAGCCGGATTGGCGGTAACTATGGCTACACCTTC	CASSRIGGNYGYTF
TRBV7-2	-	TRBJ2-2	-	TGTGCCAGCAGCTTAGGGCCCAGAGGGGAGCTGTTTTTT	CASSLGPRGELFF
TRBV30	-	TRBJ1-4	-	TGTGCCTGGAGTACAGGGACAACTAATGAAAAACTGTTTTTT	CAWSTGTTNEKLFF
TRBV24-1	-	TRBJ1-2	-	TGTGCCACCAGTGACCCCGGACTTGGGGGCTACACCTTC	CATSDPGLGGYTF
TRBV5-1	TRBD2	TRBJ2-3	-	TGCGCCAGCAGCACCGGGACTAGCGGGGCAGATACGCAGTATTTT	CASSTGTSGADTQYF
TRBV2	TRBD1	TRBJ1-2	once	TGTGCCACCCAGGGGGTAAAAGATGGCTACACCTTC	CATQGVKDGYTF
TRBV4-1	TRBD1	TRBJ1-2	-	TGCGCCAGCAGCCAAGACCTGCAGAGGGGGCTTGGCTATGGCTACACCTTC	CASSQDLQRGLGYGYTF
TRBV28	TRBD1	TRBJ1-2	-	TGTGCCAGCAGTTCCCCGGACAGGTCTAGATTATCGGACTATGGCTACACCTTC	CASSSPDRSRLSDYGYTF
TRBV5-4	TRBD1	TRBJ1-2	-	TGTGCCAGCAGCTTCGGACAGGGGAACTATGGCTACACCTTC	CASSFGQGNYGYTF
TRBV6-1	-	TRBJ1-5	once	TGTGCCAGCAGTGACCCACCGAGGGGTGGCAATCAGCCCCAGCATTTT	CASSDPPRGGNQPQHF
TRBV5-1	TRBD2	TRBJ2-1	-	TGCGCCAGCAGCGTTAGCGGGAGGATAAATGAGCAGTTCTTC	CASSVSGRINEQFF
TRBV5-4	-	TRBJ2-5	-	TGTGCCAGCAGCTTGGCCCTGGACCAAGAGACCCAGTACTTC	CASSLALDQETQYF
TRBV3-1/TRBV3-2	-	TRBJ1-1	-	TGTGCCAGCAGCCAAGATATATACACTGAAGCTTTCTTT	CASSQDIYTEAFF
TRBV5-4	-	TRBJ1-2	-	TGTGCCAGCAGCTTGGCGCAGGAGAATGGCTACACCTTC	CASSLAQENGYTF
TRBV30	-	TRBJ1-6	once	TGTGCCTGGTTAAGGGATAATTCACCCCTCCACTTT	CAWLRDNSPLHF
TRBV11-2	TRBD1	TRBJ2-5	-	TGTGCCAGCAGTTATTTCCAGGGGGCCCCACGGGAGACCCAGTACTTC	CASSYFQGAPRETQYF
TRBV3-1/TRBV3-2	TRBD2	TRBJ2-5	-	TGTGCCAGCAGCCTAGCGGGGGGGCCTATAGAGACCCAGTACTTC	CASSLAGGPIETQYF
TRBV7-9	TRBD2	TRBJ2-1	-	TGTGCCAGCAGCTGGAGCGGGAGATCATATGAGCAGTTCTTC	CASSWSGRSYEQFF
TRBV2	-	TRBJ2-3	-	TGTGCCAGCAGTCTCTCGGGACTGGGGGGGTATTTT	CASSLSGLGGYF
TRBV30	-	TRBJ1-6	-	TGTGCCCAAAGGGTATTTGCGAATAATTCACCCCTCCACTTT	CAQRVFANNSPLHF
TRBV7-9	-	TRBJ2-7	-	TGTGCCAGCAGCGACTCCGGGACGTTCTCCTACGAGCAGTACTTC	CASSDSGTFSYEQYF
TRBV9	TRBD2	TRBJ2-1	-	TGTGCCACCAGCGGGAATACCGATGAGCAGTTCTTC	CATSGNTDEQFF
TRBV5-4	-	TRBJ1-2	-	TGTGCCAGCAGCTCCCCGCCGAGTCCCTATGGCTACACCTTC	CASSSPPSPYGYTF
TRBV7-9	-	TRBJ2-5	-	TGTGCCAGCAGCTTAAAGTCCGGAGGGGAGACCCAGTACTTC	CASSLKSGGETQYF
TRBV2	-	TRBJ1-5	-	TGTGCCAGCAGTACAGGACCGAACGTTCAGCCCCAGCATTTT	CASSTGPNVQPQHF
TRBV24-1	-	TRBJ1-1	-	TGTGCCACCAGTCCGGGAGAACATGACATGAACACTGAAGCTTTCTTT	CATSPGEHDMNTEAFF
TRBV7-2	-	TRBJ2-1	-	TGTGCCAGCAGCTCCCCCCAAAAGATTGGGCAGTTCTTC	CASSSPQKIGQFF
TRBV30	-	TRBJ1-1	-	TGTGCCTGGAGCGGGGACTTGAACACTGAAGCTTTCTTT	CAWSGDLNTEAFF
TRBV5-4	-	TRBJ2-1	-	TGTGCCAGCAGCCACTATGAAAAAAAGGGACATGAGCAGTTCTTC	CASSHYEKKGHEQFF
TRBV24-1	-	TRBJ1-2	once	TGTGCCACTCAGACAGAAGAGTATGGCTACACCTTC	CATQTEEYGYTF
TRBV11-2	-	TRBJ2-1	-	TGTGCCAGCAGCTTAGAGTTAGCCTTAAACAATGAGCAGTTCTTC	CASSLELALNNEQFF
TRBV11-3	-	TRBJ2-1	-	TGTGCCAGCAGCCGAGGGGATAGGACCCCACCCTACAATGAGCAGTTCTTC	CASSRGDRTPPYNEQFF
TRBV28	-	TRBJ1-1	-	TGTGCCAGCATTCAACCGACCCACGGTGAAGCTTTCTTT	CASIQPTHGEAFF
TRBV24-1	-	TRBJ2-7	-	TGTGCCACCGGAAGTGGGAGCTCCTACGAGCAGTACTTC	CATGSGSSYEQYF
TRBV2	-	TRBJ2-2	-	TGTGCCAGCAGTAAAAAGTCTCCCGGGGAGCTGTTTTTT	CASSKKSPGELFF
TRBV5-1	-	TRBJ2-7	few	TGCGCCAGCAGCTTGGACGGTCCCTACGAGCAGTACTTC	CASSLDGPYEQYF
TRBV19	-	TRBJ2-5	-	TGTGCCAGTAGACAGGGAAAGACCCAGTACTTC	CASRQGKTQYF